A selection of T cell receptor beta chains follows, all from one sample in a study of shared clonotypes between healthy human individuals. TCRdb keeps only in-frame clones here, not all; method: immunoSEQ multiplex PCR. The data contain around 2,000,000 clones, about 95% of them seen just once; the ten biggest clones take up under 0.15%. Material for sequencing was naive CD4+ T cells sorted from blood. The receptors were sampled from a man aged 18 to 29 in good health. CDR3s include the opening cysteine and the closing phenylalanine or tryptophan. The D gene is left open where the match is weak. Clone size, where shown, is once, few, many, or a class for clones that have expanded.

abundance: NA
v_gene: TRBV30
d_gene: TRBD1
j_gene: TRBJ2-3
CDR3aa: CAWSKDRGDTQYF
CDR3nt: TGTGCCTGGAGTAAAGACAGGGGGGATACGCAGTATTTT

abundance: NA
v_gene: TRBV10-3
d_gene: NA
j_gene: TRBJ1-4
CDR3aa: CAISESPATNEKLFF
CDR3nt: TGTGCCATCAGTGAGTCGCCTGCAACTAATGAAAAACTGTTTTTT

abundance: many
v_gene: TRBV7-9
d_gene: TRBD1
j_gene: TRBJ2-5
CDR3aa: CASSKGTGPQETQYF
CDR3nt: TGTGCCAGCAGCAAAGGGACAGGACCACAAGAGACCCAGTACTTC

abundance: NA
v_gene: TRBV28
d_gene: NA
j_gene: TRBJ1-1
CDR3aa: CASSIHSLMNTEAFF
CDR3nt: TGTGCCAGCAGTATTCACAGCCTCATGAACACTGAAGCTTTCTTT

abundance: NA
v_gene: TRBV28
d_gene: NA
j_gene: TRBJ1-5
CDR3aa: CASSLTDNQPQHF
CDR3nt: TGTGCCAGCAGTCTGACAGACAATCAGCCCCAGCATTTT

abundance: once
v_gene: TRBV6-1
d_gene: TRBD1
j_gene: TRBJ2-4
CDR3aa: CASSVSDRGYIQYF
CDR3nt: TGTGCCAGCAGTGTGTCGGACAGGGGATACATTCAGTACTTC

abundance: NA
v_gene: TRBV6-1
d_gene: NA
j_gene: TRBJ2-1
CDR3aa: CASSAFRNEQFF
CDR3nt: TGTGCCAGCAGTGCTTTCCGTAATGAGCAGTTCTTC

abundance: NA
v_gene: TRBV9
d_gene: TRBD2
j_gene: TRBJ2-5
CDR3aa: CASSVATRGGGEETQYF
CDR3nt: TGTGCCAGCAGCGTAGCTACGCGGGGGGGCGGCGAAGAGACCCAGTACTTC

abundance: NA
v_gene: TRBV30
d_gene: NA
j_gene: TRBJ1-2
CDR3aa: CAWSVHKGDYGYTF
CDR3nt: TGTGCCTGGAGTGTACACAAGGGGGACTATGGCTACACCTTC

abundance: NA
v_gene: TRBV4-1
d_gene: TRBD2
j_gene: TRBJ2-1
CDR3aa: CASSQATSGGLGYNEQFF
CDR3nt: TGCGCCAGCAGCCAAGCGACTAGCGGGGGCCTCGGTTACAATGAGCAGTTCTTC

abundance: NA
v_gene: TRBV7-9
d_gene: TRBD1
j_gene: TRBJ1-1
CDR3aa: CASSLDRGQTDTEAFF
CDR3nt: TGTGCCAGCAGCTTAGACAGGGGGCAAACTGACACTGAAGCTTTCTTT

abundance: NA
v_gene: TRBV6-1
d_gene: NA
j_gene: TRBJ2-7
CDR3aa: CASSEGWGRAPSYEQYF
CDR3nt: TGTGCCAGCAGTGAAGGATGGGGGCGGGCCCCCAGCTACGAGCAGTACTTC

abundance: NA
v_gene: TRBV7-8
d_gene: NA
j_gene: TRBJ1-2
CDR3aa: CASSLGGGYGYTF
CDR3nt: TGTGCCAGCAGCTTGGGGGGAGGTTATGGCTACACCTTC

abundance: once
v_gene: TRBV28
d_gene: TRBD1
j_gene: TRBJ1-1
CDR3aa: CASSLPTGGSTEAFF
CDR3nt: TGTGCCAGCAGTTTACCCACAGGGGGTAGCACTGAAGCTTTCTTT

abundance: NA
v_gene: TRBV19
d_gene: TRBD2
j_gene: TRBJ2-7
CDR3aa: CASNLAGIPYEQYF
CDR3nt: TGTGCCAGTAATTTAGCGGGGATCCCCTACGAGCAGTACTTC

abundance: NA
v_gene: TRBV10-2
d_gene: TRBD2
j_gene: TRBJ2-7
CDR3aa: CASSNLAGGVYEQYF
CDR3nt: TGCGCCAGCAGCAACCTAGCGGGAGGGGTGTACGAGCAGTACTTC

abundance: once
v_gene: TRBV6-5
d_gene: NA
j_gene: TRBJ2-5
CDR3aa: CASSSTPTRETQYF
CDR3nt: TGTGCCAGCAGTTCCACCCCCACGCGAGAGACCCAGTACTTC

abundance: NA
v_gene: TRBV10-3
d_gene: NA
j_gene: TRBJ1-1
CDR3aa: CAISVDSTNTEAFF
CDR3nt: TGTGCCATCAGTGTAGACAGTACGAACACTGAAGCTTTCTTT

abundance: NA
v_gene: TRBV18
d_gene: TRBD2
j_gene: TRBJ2-7
CDR3aa: CASSPLAGVTYEQYF
CDR3nt: TGTGCCAGCTCACCGCTAGCGGGAGTCACCTACGAGCAGTACTTC

abundance: NA
v_gene: TRBV5-1
d_gene: NA
j_gene: TRBJ2-5
CDR3aa: CASRTGGETQYF
CDR3nt: TGCGCCAGCAGGACCGGGGGAGAGACCCAGTACTTC

abundance: NA
v_gene: TRBV27
d_gene: NA
j_gene: TRBJ2-1
CDR3aa: CASSLTGLNGQFF
CDR3nt: TGTGCCAGCAGTCTAACGGGACTTAACGGGCAGTTCTTC

abundance: NA
v_gene: TRBV7-8
d_gene: NA
j_gene: TRBJ1-5
CDR3aa: CASSLQGAQPQHF
CDR3nt: TGTGCCAGCAGCTTACAGGGAGCTCAGCCCCAGCATTTT

abundance: NA
v_gene: TRBV6-9
d_gene: NA
j_gene: TRBJ1-5
CDR3aa: CASSSEGSWFTHQPQHF
CDR3nt: TGTGCCAGCAGTTCTGAGGGGTCCTGGTTTACACATCAGCCCCAGCATTTT

abundance: once
v_gene: TRBV7-9
d_gene: NA
j_gene: TRBJ1-4
CDR3aa: CASSLQGPTNEKLFF
CDR3nt: TGTGCCAGCAGTCTCCAAGGGCCAACTAATGAAAAACTGTTTTTT

abundance: NA
v_gene: TRBV5-1
d_gene: NA
j_gene: TRBJ1-5
CDR3aa: CASSLDRGMNQPQHF
CDR3nt: TGCGCCAGCAGCTTGGATCGGGGAATGAATCAGCCCCAGCATTTT

abundance: NA
v_gene: TRBV30
d_gene: NA
j_gene: TRBJ1-2
CDR3aa: CAWSVRLGENYGYTF
CDR3nt: TGTGCCTGGAGTGTCCGGCTGGGGGAGAACTATGGCTACACCTTC

abundance: NA
v_gene: TRBV28
d_gene: NA
j_gene: TRBJ2-7
CDR3aa: CATESHGPYEQYF
CDR3nt: TGTGCCACTGAATCACACGGACCCTACGAGCAGTACTTC

abundance: NA
v_gene: TRBV5-1
d_gene: NA
j_gene: TRBJ1-2
CDR3aa: CASSPEVEPYGYTF
CDR3nt: TGCGCCAGCAGTCCGGAGGTAGAGCCCTATGGCTACACCTTC

abundance: NA
v_gene: TRBV2
d_gene: TRBD2
j_gene: TRBJ2-2
CDR3aa: CASIEGLAMNTGELFF
CDR3nt: TGTGCCAGCATTGAGGGACTAGCGATGAACACCGGGGAGCTGTTTTTT